The clone carrying this T cell receptor (beta chain) was counted between two and nine times. The antigen remains unidentified. Primers: 60 Vbeta forward and 13 Jbeta reverse. The data were produced by immunoSEQ multiplex PCR, yet TCRdb's version contains in-frame clones alone and is incomplete. The table lists roughly 120,000 clones, around 64% of them singletons. The data derive from a study of cytomegalovirus exposure and HLA in healthy donors. The CDR3 extends over 15 amino acids. V gave up 1 base and J gave up 1 base; unmatched junction bases: 1. Germline CDR1 reads LNHDA; CDR2 reads SQIVND (reference sequence). General observations from the study: In the analysis, some V segments, TRBV6-2 and TRBV6-3 included, were excluded as indistinguishable.

This receptor was taken from a woman in her 30s in good health and CMV-seronegative. The rearrangement joins TRBV19 to TRBJ2-1; 7 bases map to TRBD2. The sample consisted of PBMCs. The CDR3 nucleotides are TGTGCCAGTAGTATAGTCGGGAGGTCCTACAATGAGCAGTTCTTC. Translated: CASSIVGRSYNEQFF. The full variable domain, its missing parts supplied by reference TRBV19 and TRBJ2-1, is DGGITQSPKYLFRKEGQNVTLSCEQNLNHDAMYWYRQDPGQGLRLIYYSQIVNDFQKGDIAEGYSVSREKKESFPLTVTSAQKNPTAFYLCASSIVGRSYNEQFFGPGTRLTVL.